The following is a TCR beta chain sequence with its context. Its antigen remains undetermined. No much larger clonotype is one base removed from it; base qualities were not supplied. Reading the germline V gene gives CDR1 SGHTA and CDR2 FQGNSA. A distance of 12 bases separates the germline ends of V and J, which lose 1 base and 6 bases respectively. The CDR3 starts with the cysteine, ends with the phenylalanine, and has 15 residues. Of all the DNA, just the CDR3 is kept, 45 bases in frame from base 1. This entry is derived from a study of T cells in Graves' hyperthyroidism and ophthalmopathy (dated by TCRdb to the late 2010s). Concerning the study at large: Peripheral blood was collected at initial diagnosis, before any treatment. TCR V-J signatures able to tell the groups apart were searched for in a discovery cohort of 90 to 100 patients, of whom 43 had Graves' ophthalmopathy and some 60 had stable Graves' hyperthyroidism. Prospective prediction of ophthalmopathy was tested in an independent validation cohort of about 19 hyperthyroidism patients and some 17 patients who later progressed to ophthalmopathy. The 95 to 100 discovery patients were randomly split 7:3 into training and test sets. In more than 5 Graves' hyperthyroidism patients, the study also compared T-cell repertoires from thyroid tissue with T-cell repertoires from blood. After blood sampling, hyperthyroidism patients were treated with methimazole at a starting dose of 30 mg daily, and ophthalmopathy patients were treated with high-dose intravenous methylprednisolone. The paper reports TCR Vbeta CDR3 sequencing of over 120 peripheral blood samples: over 40 ophthalmopathy, under 80 hyperthyroidism and 17 progressor patients. Overall study results and their limits: No statistical method was used to fix the sample size in advance, and group allocation was not hidden from the investigators. A 13 V-J signature model separated ophthalmopathy from stable hyperthyroidism, with approximately 86% sensitivity and roughly 81% specificity in cross-validation and 80%/75% in testing. In validation, progression to ophthalmopathy was predicted by the model with 70.59% sensitivity and approximately 78% specificity, a median of roughly 6.4 months before onset. Most expanded thyroid clonotypes (frequency above 0.001) were also found in blood, which suggests that blood repertoires may mirror thyroid immune responses.

TCR beta CDR3 regions were amplified from RNA transcripts. The TCR CDR3 was subjected to a first round of RT-PCR using the HTBI primer set and the Qiagen OneStep RT-PCR kit. A second multiplex PCR round built the libraries, followed by size selection and purification. Libraries were sequenced paired-end with 100 bp reads on an Illumina HiSeq2000. In the authors' own workflow: SOAPnuke was used to process the raw data, removing reads that contained adapters or uncalled bases, had a mean Phred below 15, or lacked an exact match to the constant primer or identifier. High-quality paired reads were merged using COPE v1.2.5, and each unique nucleotide sequence was defined as a clonotype. Clonotypes were aligned to IMGT TRBV, TRBD and TRBJ reference segments using MiTCR v1.1. The analysis included only V-J combinations with a frequency above 0.0001, which together covered over 98% of the repertoires. A TCS score was defined as the ratio between F50 (clonal expansion) and ExV (chaos), using BLOSUM62-based TCRdist between CDR3 peptides within each V-J. Welch's t-statistics and random forest reduced 500 to 550 V-J features to fewer than 15, which were used in a naive Bayes classifier (R e1071). TCRdb's own reprocessing of the public reads used fastp at Q25 and MiXCR and kept productive beta chains. Each record represents a unique CDR3 protein, reported with the most common genes and DNA among its rows. TCRdb's processing, not the authors', yielded these V and J calls. The sample table contains about 420,000 distinct CDR3 sequences; only one count was recorded for approximately 14% of them. Together, the top ten hold roughly 14% of the sample.

A patient counted as having stable Graves' hyperthyroidism if no progression to ophthalmopathy occurred over 18 months of follow-up. The hyperthyroidism patients were between 18 and 65 years old and newly diagnosed, with a disease duration of less than 2 months. Any patient with an uncontrolled infection, another autoimmune disease, pregnancy or lactation was excluded. Diagnoses were established on the basis of clinical symptoms, serum thyroxine and TRAb, thyroid ultrasound, and orbital computed tomography. PBMCs were isolated from 7.5 to 10 ml of fresh peripheral blood by Ficoll-Paque density gradient centrifugation. Total RNA was extracted with Trizol reagent, and quality was checked on an Agilent 2100 Bioanalyzer.

This sequence originates from a young woman with Graves' hyperthyroidism. Sequencing used blood. This chain joins TRBV7-2 to TRBJ1-4, and the D gene may be TRBD1, 5 bases matching. This receptor carries the CDR3 CASSLVARADEKLFF. The sequence in DNA is TGTGCCAGCAGCTTAGTAGCCAGGGCCGATGAAAAACTGTTTTTT.